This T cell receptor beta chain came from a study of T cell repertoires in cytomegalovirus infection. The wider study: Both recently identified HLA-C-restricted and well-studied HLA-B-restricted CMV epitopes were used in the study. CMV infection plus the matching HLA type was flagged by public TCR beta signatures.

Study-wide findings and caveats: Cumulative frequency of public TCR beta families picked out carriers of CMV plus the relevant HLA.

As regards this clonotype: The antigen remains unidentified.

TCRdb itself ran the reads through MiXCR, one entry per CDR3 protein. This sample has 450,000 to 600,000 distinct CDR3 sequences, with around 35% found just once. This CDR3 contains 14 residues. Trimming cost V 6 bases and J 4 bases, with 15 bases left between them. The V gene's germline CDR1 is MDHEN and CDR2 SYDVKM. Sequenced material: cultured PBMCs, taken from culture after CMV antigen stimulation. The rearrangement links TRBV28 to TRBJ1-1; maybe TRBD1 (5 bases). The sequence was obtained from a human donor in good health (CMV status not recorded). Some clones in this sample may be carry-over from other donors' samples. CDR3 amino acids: CASSSGTVITEAFF. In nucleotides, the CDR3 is TGTGCCAGCAGCTCCGGGACGGTGATCACTGAAGCTTTCTTT.